The table lists the clone carrying this T cell receptor beta chain with many counts. TCRdb re-analysed the 5' RACE reads in MiXCR, keeping a single row per CDR3 protein. The sample holds around 150,000 distinct CDR3 sequences, 7% to 8% seen once. These data are taken from a study of CD8 T cells in ankylosing spondylitis. The CDR3 is 14 residues long. In germline, CDR1 is MNHEY, CDR2 SVGAGI. Unmatched junction bases numbered 0, after V lost 2 bases and J lost 0 bases. The clonotype originates from a female donor with ankylosing spondylitis or in good health (not recorded which). The V gene is TRBV6-5, the J gene TRBJ2-7; 8 bases align to TRBD2. Sample: blood, either unsorted or a sorted T cell fraction (not recorded which). This CDR3 is CASSYAGGSYEQYF. The DNA of the CDR3 is TGTGCCAGCAGTTACGCGGGGGGCTCCTACGAGCAGTACTTC.